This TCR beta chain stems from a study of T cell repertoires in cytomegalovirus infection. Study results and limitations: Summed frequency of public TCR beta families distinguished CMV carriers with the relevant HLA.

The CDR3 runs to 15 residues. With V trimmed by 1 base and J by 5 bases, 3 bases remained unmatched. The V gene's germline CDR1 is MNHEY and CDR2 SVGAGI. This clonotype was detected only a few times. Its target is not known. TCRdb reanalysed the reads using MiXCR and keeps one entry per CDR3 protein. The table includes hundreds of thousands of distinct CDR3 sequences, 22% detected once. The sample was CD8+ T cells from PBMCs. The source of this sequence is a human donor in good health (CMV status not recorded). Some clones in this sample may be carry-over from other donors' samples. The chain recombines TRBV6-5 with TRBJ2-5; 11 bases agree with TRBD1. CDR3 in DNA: TGTGCCAGCAGTTACTGGACAGGGGGCAGCGAGACCCAGTACTTC. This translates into CASSYWTGGSETQYF.